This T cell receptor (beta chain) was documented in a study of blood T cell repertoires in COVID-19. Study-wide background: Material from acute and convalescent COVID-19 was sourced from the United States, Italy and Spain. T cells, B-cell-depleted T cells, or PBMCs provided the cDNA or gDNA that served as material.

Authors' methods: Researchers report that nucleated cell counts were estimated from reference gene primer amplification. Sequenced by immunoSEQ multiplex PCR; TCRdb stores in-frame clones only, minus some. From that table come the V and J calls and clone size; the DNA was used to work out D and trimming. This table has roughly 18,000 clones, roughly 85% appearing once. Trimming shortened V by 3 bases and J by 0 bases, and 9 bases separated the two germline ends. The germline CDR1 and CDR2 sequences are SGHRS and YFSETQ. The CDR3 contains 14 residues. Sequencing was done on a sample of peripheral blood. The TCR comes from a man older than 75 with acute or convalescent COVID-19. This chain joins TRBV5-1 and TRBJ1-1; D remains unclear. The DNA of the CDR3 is TGCGCCAGCAGCTCCTACGAAGTGAACACTGAAGCTTTCTTT. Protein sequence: CASSSYEVNTEAFF.